The 13 T cell receptor beta chains below come from one sample, sequenced in a study of T cell repertoires in cytomegalovirus infection. TCRdb analysed the reads with MiXCR anew, one entry per CDR3 protein. The table records 680,000 or so distinct CDR3 sequences, approximately 34% of them present only once. Sequencing was performed on PBMCs. The receptors here all came from a human donor in good health (CMV status not recorded). Some clones in this sample may be carry-over from other donors' samples.

Worth noting for this clonotype: This may arise from a read error, as a much more abundant clone is one base away. V usage is TRBV2 and J usage is TRBJ1-1; D uncertain. The germline V gene encodes CDR1 SNHLY and CDR2 FYNNEI. The CDR3 runs to 13 residues. V was clipped by 6 bases and J by 4 bases, with 12 bases between them. DNA for the CDR3: TGTGCCAGCAGACGCCAGTGGAGCACTGAAGCTTTCTTT. Translated: CASRRQWSTEAFF.

The chain is built from TRBV7-9 and TRBJ1-5; D unresolved. The CDR3 spans 15 residues. Germline CDR1 SEHNR, CDR2 FQNEAQ (reference sequence). V lost 4 bases, J lost 0 bases, and 10 bases lay in between. CDR3 sequence (DNA): TGTGCCAGCAGCTCCAGGTCCGATAGCAATCAGCCCCAGCATTTT. Translation: CASSSRSDSNQPQHF.

This clonotype turned up a few times. The V and J genes are TRBV27 and TRBJ1-5; no definite D call. CDR3 length: 15 amino acids. V lost 3 bases and J lost 4, with 13 bases in between. CDR1 MNHEY and CDR2 SMNVEV come from the germline V gene (reference sequence). CDR3 sequence (DNA): TGTGCCAGCAGTTTTGGTCCCCCGGGGAATCAGCCCCAGCATTTT. It is translated as CASSFGPPGNQPQHF.

The chain combines TRBV5-4 with TRBJ2-4; maybe TRBD2 (6 bases). CDR1 and CDR2 (germline): SGHNT, YYREEE (reference sequence). CDR3 size: 14 residues. V gave up 5 bases and J gave up 1 base, with 10 bases separating them. CDR3 region: CASSTRGAKNIQYF. The CDR3 DNA reads as TGTGCCAGCAGTACTCGGGGGGCCAAAAACATTCAGTACTTC. The full variable domain, with the rest looked up from reference TRBV5-4 and TRBJ2-4, is ETGVTQSPTHLIKTRGQQVTLRCSSQSGHNTVSWYQQALGQGPQFIFQYYREEENGRGNFPPRFSGLQFPNYSSELNVNALELDDSALYLCASSTRGAKNIQYFGAGTRLSVL.

The chain has TRBV20-1 and TRBJ2-5; 14 positions match TRBD2. The CDR3 contains 17 residues. V was clipped by 6 bases and J by 2 bases; unmatched bases: 11. Germline assignment: CDR1 DFQATT and CDR2 SNEGSKA (reference sequence). Here the CDR3 reads CSASHGLAGGQQETQYF. CDR3 coding DNA: TGCAGTGCGAGTCACGGACTAGCGGGGGGCCAACAAGAGACCCAGTACTTC.

This clonotype has just a few counts. J is TRBJ2-3 and V is TRBV7-6; TRBD2 matches 7 bases. V lost 5 bases and J lost 2; bases outside the gene matches: 7. The length of the CDR3 is 15 residues. Germline values: CDR1 SGHVS, CDR2 FNYEAQ. The CDR3 DNA follows: TGTGCCAGCAGCCCAAGACTAGCCGACACAGATACGCAGTATTTT. This gives the protein CASSPRLADTDTQYF.

This clonotype appeared a few times. The rearrangement joins TRBV5-1 to TRBJ1-1, with no clear D. The CDR3 extends over 16 amino acids. Germline assignment: CDR1 SGHRS and CDR2 YFSETQ. Trimming took 0 bases from V and 0 from J, leaving 12 bases between them. CDR3 in amino acids: CASSLAPAVMNTEAFF. The CDR3 region has the DNA TGCGCCAGCAGCTTGGCCCCGGCGGTAATGAACACTGAAGCTTTCTTT.

This clonotype has only a few counts. This rearrangement joins TRBV30 to TRBJ1-2; no definite D call. Germline V gene lookup returns CDR1 GTSNPN and CDR2 SVGIG (reference sequence). Trimming pared 5 bases from V and 7 bases from J, leaving 17 bases between. This CDR3 region has 13 residues. The CDR3 DNA reads as TGTGCCTGGGCCCCTAACACAAATGGTGGCTACACCTTC. This translates into CAWAPNTNGGYTF.

This clonotype was recorded a few times. The chain employs TRBV27 and TRBJ2-1; D tentatively fits TRBD1 or TRBD2 (5 bases each). Germline assignment: CDR1 MNHEY and CDR2 SMNVEV (reference sequence). The V gene lost 5 bases and the J gene lost 5 bases, with 10 bases spanning the gap. CDR3 size: 13 residues. The CDR3 region is CASSPGDHNEQFF. The CDR3 DNA follows: TGTGCCAGCAGTCCCGGGGACCACAATGAGCAGTTCTTC.

Ten or more counts support this clonotype. The genes are TRBV7-8 and TRBJ1-6; 9 bases agree with TRBD1. After removal of 3 bases from V and 13 bases from J, the junction contained 7 bases not matched to a gene. CDR3 length equals 14 residues. The V gene's germline CDR1 is SGHVS and CDR2 FQNEAQ. CDR3 in amino acids: CASSFGQGISPLHF. In DNA form, the CDR3 reads TGTGCCAGCAGCTTCGGACAGGGGATTAGTCCCCTCCACTTT.

The chain uses TRBV6-1 and TRBJ2-3; D gene uncertain. The CDR3 consists of 14 residues. The germline V gene encodes CDR1 MNHNS and CDR2 SASEGT. Trimming took off 2 bases at V and 5 bases at J, with 11 bases between the two ends. CDR3 protein: CASSERLDGDTQYF. Written as DNA, the CDR3 is TGTGCCAGCAGTGAACGTTTAGACGGAGATACGCAGTATTTT.

This chain connects TRBV27 to TRBJ1-1; TRBD1 might be the D (5 bases). The CDR3 is 15 amino acids. Trimming took 5 bases from V and 0 from J, leaving 13 bases between them. CDR1 and CDR2 from the germline V gene are MNHEY and SMNVEV (reference sequence). The chain's CDR3 is CASSASRTLNTEAFF. CDR3 nucleotide sequence: TGTGCCAGCAGTGCCTCCCGGACACTGAACACTGAAGCTTTCTTT.

There are a few counts of this clonotype. The gene calls are TRBV6-2 or TRBV6-3 and TRBJ1-1; D is ambiguous. Looked up from germline, CDR1 is MNHEY and CDR2 is SVGEGT. This CDR3 region has 14 residues. The ends were cut back, 5 bases at V and 2 bases at J, with 12 bases in the middle. The CDR3 nucleotides are TGTGCCAGCAGTCCCATACAGACCAACACTGAAGCTTTCTTT. Its translation: CASSPIQTNTEAFF.